The source of this TCR beta chain is a study of blood T cell repertoires in COVID-19. The repertoire was sequenced with immunoSEQ multiplex PCR; TCRdb's copy has only in-frame clones and lacks some. Among fewer than 45,000 clones listed, around four fifths were seen once. Germline loops: CDR1 SGHKS, CDR2 YYEKEE (reference sequence). This CDR3 is 15 amino acids long. J was trimmed by 2 bases and V by 5 bases; bases with no gene match: 9. Sequenced sample: peripheral blood. The chain has TRBV5-5 and TRBJ1-2, with 7 bases lining up with TRBD1. This receptor was taken from a man aged 55 to 70 with COVID-19, enrolled during active disease. The CDR3 spells CASSAFGTANYGYTF. The CDR3 bases are TGTGCCAGCAGTGCATTCGGGACAGCGAACTATGGCTACACCTTC.